This T cell receptor (beta chain) came from a study of blood T cell repertoires in COVID-19. About the study: There were acute and convalescent COVID-19 samples, and they came from the United States, Italy and Spain.

Profiling relied on immunoSEQ multiplex PCR, and the TCRdb table lists in-frame clones only, not all of them. This table holds roughly 320,000 clones, roughly 91% found once. Enrolled during active infection, Seattle patients were then followed longitudinally. The CDR3 runs to 12 residues. Germline loops: CDR1 MDHEN, CDR2 SYDVKM. The germline V and J ends were trimmed by 8 bases and 7 bases, with 11 bases remaining between them. The source material was peripheral blood. This receptor was obtained from a woman aged 25 to 39 with COVID-19, enrolled during active disease. This sequence joins TRBV28 and TRBJ2-2, with D possibly TRBD2 on 5 matching bases. The CDR3 loop is CASRGEDGELFF. In nucleotides, the CDR3 is TGTGCCAGCCGGGGAGAGGACGGGGAGCTGTTTTTT.